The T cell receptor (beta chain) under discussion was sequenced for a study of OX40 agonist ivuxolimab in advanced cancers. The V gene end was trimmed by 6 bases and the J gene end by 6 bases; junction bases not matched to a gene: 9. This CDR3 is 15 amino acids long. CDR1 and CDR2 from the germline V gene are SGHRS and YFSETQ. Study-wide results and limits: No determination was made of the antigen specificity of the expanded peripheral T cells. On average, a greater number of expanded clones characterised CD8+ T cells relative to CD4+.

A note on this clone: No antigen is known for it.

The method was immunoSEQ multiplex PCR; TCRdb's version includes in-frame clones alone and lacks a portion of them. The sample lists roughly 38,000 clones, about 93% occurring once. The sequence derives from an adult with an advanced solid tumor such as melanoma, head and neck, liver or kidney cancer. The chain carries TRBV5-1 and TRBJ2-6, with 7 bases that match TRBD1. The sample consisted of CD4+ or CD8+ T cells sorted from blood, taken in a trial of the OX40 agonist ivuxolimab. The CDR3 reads CASTHRGPEANVLTF. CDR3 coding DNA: TGCGCCAGCACGCACAGGGGTCCGGAGGCCAACGTCCTGACTTTC.